Included here is one T cell receptor beta chain sequence, with context. Its antigen is currently unknown. Germline lookup yields CDR1 SGHTA and CDR2 FQGNSA. With 5 bases clipped from V and 2 bases from J, the junction kept 10 bases outside the gene matches. There are 16 residues in the CDR3. The sample is drawn from a study of cytomegalovirus exposure and HLA in healthy donors. PCR amplification relied on 60 Vbeta primers (plus 13 Jbeta primers). Profiled with immunoSEQ multiplex PCR; TCRdb holds only in-frame clones, not every one. The sample carries 200,000 to 250,000 clones, more than 70% recorded once. Findings and limits, study-wide: It was 160 or so TCR beta chains that were listed as cytomegalovirus-associated. Under in vitro conditions, three CMV-associated chains were confirmed as specific for CMV antigens.

The origin of this receptor is a human donor in good health. The V and J genes are TRBV7-2 and TRBJ1-2; 8 bases agree with TRBD1. The sequencing input was PBMCs. CDR3 sequence: CASSDWDRHSNYGYTF. The DNA for the CDR3 is TGTGCCAGCAGCGACTGGGACAGGCATTCGAACTATGGCTACACCTTC.